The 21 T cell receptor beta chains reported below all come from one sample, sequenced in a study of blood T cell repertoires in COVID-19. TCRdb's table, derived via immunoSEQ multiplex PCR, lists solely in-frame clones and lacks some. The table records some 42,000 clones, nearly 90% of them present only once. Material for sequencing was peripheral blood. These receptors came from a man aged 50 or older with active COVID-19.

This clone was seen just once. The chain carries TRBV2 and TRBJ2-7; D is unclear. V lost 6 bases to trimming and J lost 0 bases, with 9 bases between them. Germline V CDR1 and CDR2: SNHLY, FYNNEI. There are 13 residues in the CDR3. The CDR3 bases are TGTGCCAGCAGAGACATCTCCTCCTACGAGCAGTACTTC. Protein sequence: CASRDISSYEQYF.

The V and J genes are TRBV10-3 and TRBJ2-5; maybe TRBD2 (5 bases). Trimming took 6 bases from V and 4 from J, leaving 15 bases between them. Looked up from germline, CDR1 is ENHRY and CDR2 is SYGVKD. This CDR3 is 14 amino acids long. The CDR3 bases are TGTGCCATCAGAGAAACAGCGGAGAGAGAGACCCAGTACTTC. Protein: CAIRETAERETQYF.

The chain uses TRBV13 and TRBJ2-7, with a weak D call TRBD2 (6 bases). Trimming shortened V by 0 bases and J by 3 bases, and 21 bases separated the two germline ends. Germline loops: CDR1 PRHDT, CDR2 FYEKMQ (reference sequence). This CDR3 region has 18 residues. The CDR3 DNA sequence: TGTGCCAGCAGCTTAGGCCTTCCCACGAGCGGAGGGAGCTACGAGCAGTACTTC. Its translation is CASSLGLPTSGGSYEQYF.

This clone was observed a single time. The CDR3 DNA sequence: TGTGCCTGGAGTGTAGACCAGGGTAATGGCTACACCTTC. Residues: CAWSVDQGNGYTF. This chain joins TRBV30 and TRBJ1-2; D might be TRBD1 (5 bases). The CDR3 length is 13 residues. The V and J ends lost 0 bases and 6 bases respectively, with 11 bases between them. Germline assignment: CDR1 GTSNPN and CDR2 SVGIG (reference sequence).

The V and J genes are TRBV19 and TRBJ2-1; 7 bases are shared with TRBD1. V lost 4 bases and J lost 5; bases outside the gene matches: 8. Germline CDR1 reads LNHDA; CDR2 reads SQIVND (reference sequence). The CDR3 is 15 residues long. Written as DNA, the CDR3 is TGTGCCAGTAGTAGAACAGGGGATACCCACAATGAGCAGTTCTTC. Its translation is CASSRTGDTHNEQFF.

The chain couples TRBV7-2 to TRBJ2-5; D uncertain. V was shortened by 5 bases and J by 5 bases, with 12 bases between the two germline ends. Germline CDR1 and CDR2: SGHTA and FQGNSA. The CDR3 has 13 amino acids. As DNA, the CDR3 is TGTGCCAGCAGCCTAATACTCTCGGAGACCCAGTACTTC. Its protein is CASSLILSETQYF.

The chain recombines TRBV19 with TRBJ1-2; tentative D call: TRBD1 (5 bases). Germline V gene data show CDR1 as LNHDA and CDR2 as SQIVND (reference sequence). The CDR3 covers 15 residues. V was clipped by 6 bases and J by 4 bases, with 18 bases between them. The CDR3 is CASSPRQTFFYGYTF. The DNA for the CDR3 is TGTGCCAGTAGCCCCCGACAGACCTTCTTCTATGGCTACACCTTC. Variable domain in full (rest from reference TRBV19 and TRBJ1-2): DGGITQSPKYLFRKEGQNVTLSCEQNLNHDAMYWYRQDPGQGLRLIYYSQIVNDFQKGDIAEGYSVSREKKESFPLTVTSAQKNPTAFYLCASSPRQTFFYGYTFGSGTRLTVV.

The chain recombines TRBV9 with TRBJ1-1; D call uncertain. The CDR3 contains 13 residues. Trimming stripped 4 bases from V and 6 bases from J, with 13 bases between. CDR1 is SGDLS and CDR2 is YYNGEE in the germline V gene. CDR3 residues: CASSLPGRSEAFF. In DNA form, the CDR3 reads TGTGCCAGCAGCCTTCCGGGGAGGTCTGAAGCTTTCTTT.

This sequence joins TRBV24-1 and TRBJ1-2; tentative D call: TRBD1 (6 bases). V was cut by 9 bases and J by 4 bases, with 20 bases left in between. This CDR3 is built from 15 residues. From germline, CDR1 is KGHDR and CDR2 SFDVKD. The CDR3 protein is CATPDQGITVYGYTF. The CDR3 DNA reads TGTGCCACCCCGGACCAGGGGATAACCGTCTATGGCTACACCTTC.

CDR3 residues: CASSLDGGRNGYTF. In DNA, the CDR3 is TGTGCCAGCAGCTTAGATGGGGGCAGGAATGGCTACACCTTC. The chain carries TRBV13 and TRBJ1-2; TRBD1 might be the D (6 bases). V was shortened by 1 base and J by 6 bases, with 12 bases between the two germline ends. Germline V lookup: CDR1 PRHDT, CDR2 FYEKMQ (reference sequence). The CDR3 consists of 14 residues.

The CDR3 sequence is CASSFLRTGNNSPLHF. As DNA, the CDR3 is TGTGCCAGCAGCTTCCTCCGGACAGGGAATAATTCACCCCTCCACTTT. This rearrangement joins TRBV5-6 to TRBJ1-6, with 8 bases that match TRBD1. V shed 2 bases and J 5 bases; nucleotides not matched to a gene: 6. Per the germline V gene, CDR1 is SGHDT and CDR2 is YYEEEE. The CDR3 has 16 amino acids.

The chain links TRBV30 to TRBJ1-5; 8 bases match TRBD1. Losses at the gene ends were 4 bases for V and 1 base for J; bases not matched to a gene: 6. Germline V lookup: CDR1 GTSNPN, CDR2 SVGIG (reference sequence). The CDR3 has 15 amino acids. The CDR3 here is CAWTPGQGSNQPQHF. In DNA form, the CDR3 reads TGTGCCTGGACTCCTGGACAGGGAAGCAATCAGCCCCAGCATTTT.

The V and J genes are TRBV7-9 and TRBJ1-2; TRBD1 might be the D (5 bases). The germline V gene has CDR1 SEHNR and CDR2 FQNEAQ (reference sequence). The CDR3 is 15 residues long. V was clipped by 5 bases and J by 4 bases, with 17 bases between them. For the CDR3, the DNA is TGTGCCAGCAGCCATTCATCCAGGGCCGCCTATGGCTACACCTTC. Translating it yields CASSHSSRAAYGYTF.

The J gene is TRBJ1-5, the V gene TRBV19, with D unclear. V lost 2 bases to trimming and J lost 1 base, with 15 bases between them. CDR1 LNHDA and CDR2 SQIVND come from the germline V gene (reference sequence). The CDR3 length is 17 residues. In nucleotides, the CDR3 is TGTGCCAGTAGTATACGTGACATGTTGGGCAGCAATCAGCCCCAGCATTTT. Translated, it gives CASSIRDMLGSNQPQHF.

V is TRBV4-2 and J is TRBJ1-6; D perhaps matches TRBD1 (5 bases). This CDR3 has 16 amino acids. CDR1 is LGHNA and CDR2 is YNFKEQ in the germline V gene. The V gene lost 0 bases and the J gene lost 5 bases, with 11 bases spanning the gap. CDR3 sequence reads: CASSQEVAGNNSPLHF. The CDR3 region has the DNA TGTGCCAGCAGCCAAGAGGTGGCAGGGAATAATTCACCCCTCCACTTT.

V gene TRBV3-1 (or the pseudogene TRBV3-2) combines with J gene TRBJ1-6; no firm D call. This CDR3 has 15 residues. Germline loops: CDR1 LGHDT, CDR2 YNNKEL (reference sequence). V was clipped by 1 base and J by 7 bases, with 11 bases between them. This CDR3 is CASSQGTALNSPLHF. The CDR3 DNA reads TGTGCCAGCAGCCAAGGAACAGCCCTAAATTCACCCCTCCACTTT.

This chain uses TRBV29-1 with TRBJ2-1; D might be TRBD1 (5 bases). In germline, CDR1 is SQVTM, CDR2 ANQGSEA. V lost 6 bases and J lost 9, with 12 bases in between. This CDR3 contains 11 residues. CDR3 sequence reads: CSVTEDTEQFF. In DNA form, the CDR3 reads TGCAGCGTGACCGAGGACACTGAGCAGTTCTTC.

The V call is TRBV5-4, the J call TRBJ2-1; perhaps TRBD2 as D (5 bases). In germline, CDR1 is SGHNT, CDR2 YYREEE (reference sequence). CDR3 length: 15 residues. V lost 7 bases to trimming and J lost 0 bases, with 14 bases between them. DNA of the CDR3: TGTGCCAGCTACCCGACGGGGAGCTCCTACAATGAGCAGTTCTTC. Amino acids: CASYPTGSSYNEQFF.

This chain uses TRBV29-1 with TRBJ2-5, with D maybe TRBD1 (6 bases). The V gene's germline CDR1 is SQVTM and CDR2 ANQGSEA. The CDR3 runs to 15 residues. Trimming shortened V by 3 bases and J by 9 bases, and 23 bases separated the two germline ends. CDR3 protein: CSVEPAGASGMAQYF. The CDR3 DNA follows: TGCAGCGTTGAGCCGGCAGGGGCCTCAGGTATGGCCCAGTACTTC.

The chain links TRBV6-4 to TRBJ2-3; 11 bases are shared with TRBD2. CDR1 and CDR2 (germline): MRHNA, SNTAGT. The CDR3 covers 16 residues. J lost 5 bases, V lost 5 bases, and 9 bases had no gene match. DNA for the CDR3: TGTGCCAGCAGTCCTACCGGGACTAGCGGCGGAGATACGCAGTATTTT. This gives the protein CASSPTGTSGGDTQYF.

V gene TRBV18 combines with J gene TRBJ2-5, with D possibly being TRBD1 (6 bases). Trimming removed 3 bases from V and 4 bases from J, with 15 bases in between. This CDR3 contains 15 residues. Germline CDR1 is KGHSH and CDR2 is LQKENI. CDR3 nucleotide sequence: TGTGCCAGCTCACCCCCCCAGGGGCGGGCAGAGACCCAGTACTTC. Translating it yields CASSPPQGRAETQYF.